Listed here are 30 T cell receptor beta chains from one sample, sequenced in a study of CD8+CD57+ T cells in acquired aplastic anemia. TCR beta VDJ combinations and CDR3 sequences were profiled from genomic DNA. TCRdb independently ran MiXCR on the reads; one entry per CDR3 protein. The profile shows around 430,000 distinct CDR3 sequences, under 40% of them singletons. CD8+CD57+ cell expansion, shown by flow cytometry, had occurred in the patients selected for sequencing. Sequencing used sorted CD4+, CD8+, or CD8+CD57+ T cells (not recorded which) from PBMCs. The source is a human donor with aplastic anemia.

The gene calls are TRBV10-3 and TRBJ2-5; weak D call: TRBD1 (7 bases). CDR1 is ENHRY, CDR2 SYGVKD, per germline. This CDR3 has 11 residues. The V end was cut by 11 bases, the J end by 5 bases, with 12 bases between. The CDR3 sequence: CAARGEETQYF. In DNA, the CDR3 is TGTGCCGCCAGGGGGGAGGAGACCCAGTACTTC.

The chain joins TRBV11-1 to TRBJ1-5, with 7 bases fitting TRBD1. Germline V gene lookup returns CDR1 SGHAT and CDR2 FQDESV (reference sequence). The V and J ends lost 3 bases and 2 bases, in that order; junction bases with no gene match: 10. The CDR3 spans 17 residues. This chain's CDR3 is CASSLDLRTGGNQPQHF. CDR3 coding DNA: TGTGCCAGCAGCTTGGACTTGAGGACAGGAGGCAATCAGCCCCAGCATTTT. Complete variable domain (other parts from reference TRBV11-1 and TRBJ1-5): EAEVAQSPRYKITEKSQAVAFWCDPISGHATLYWYRQILGQGPELLVQFQDESVVDDSQLPKDRFSAERLKGVDSTLKIQPAELGDSAMYLCASSLDLRTGGNQPQHFGDGTRLSIL.

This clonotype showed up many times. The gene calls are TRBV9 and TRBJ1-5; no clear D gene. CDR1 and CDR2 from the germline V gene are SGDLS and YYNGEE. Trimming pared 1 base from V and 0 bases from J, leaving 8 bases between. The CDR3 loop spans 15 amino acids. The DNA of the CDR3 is TGTGCCAGCAGCGTATCGGGGAATAGCAATCAGCCCCAGCATTTT. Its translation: CASSVSGNSNQPQHF.

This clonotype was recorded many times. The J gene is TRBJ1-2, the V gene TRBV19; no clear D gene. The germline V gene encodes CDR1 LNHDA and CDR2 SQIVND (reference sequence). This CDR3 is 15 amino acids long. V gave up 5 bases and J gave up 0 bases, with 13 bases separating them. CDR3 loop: CASSFSRRSNYGYTF. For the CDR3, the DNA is TGTGCCAGTAGTTTTTCACGACGGTCTAACTATGGCTACACCTTC. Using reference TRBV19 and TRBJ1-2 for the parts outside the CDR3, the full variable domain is DGGITQSPKYLFRKEGQNVTLSCEQNLNHDAMYWYRQDPGQGLRLIYYSQIVNDFQKGDIAEGYSVSREKKESFPLTVTSAQKNPTAFYLCASSFSRRSNYGYTFGSGTRLTVV.

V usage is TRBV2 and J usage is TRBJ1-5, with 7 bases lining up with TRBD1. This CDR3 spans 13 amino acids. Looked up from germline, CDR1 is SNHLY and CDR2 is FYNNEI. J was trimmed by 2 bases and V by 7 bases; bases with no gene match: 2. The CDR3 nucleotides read TGTGCCAGCATAACAGGGGGCAATCAGCCCCAGCATTTT. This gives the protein CASITGGNQPQHF.

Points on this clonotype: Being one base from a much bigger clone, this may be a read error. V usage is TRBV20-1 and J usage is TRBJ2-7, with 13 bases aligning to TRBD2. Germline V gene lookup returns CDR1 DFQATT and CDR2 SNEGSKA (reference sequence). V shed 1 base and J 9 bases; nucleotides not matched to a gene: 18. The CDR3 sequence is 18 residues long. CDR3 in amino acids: CSARGLTSGRAQGDGQYF. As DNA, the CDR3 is TGCAGTGCTAGAGGGCTAACTAGCGGGAGGGCACAAGGGGACGGGCAGTACTTC.

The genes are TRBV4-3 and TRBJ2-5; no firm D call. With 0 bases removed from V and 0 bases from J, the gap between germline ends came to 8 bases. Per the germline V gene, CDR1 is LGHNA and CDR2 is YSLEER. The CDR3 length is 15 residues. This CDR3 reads CASSQEASYQETQYF. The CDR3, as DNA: TGCGCCAGCAGCCAAGAAGCCTCATACCAAGAGACCCAGTACTTC.

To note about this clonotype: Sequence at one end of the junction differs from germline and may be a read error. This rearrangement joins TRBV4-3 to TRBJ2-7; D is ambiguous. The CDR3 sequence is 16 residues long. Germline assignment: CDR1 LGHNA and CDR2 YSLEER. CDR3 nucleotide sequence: TGCGCCGGCAGCCAAGCCCCCGCGGTCCAAGACTACGAGCAGTACTTC. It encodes CAGSQAPAVQDYEQYF.

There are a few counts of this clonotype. The CDR3 sequence is CASSLKPGGNTEAFF. The CDR3 nucleotides read TGTGCCAGCAGCCTGAAGCCAGGGGGTAACACTGAAGCTTTCTTT. The chain links TRBV3-1 to TRBJ1-1; 7 bases line up with TRBD1. Trimming at V came to 4 bases and at J to 2 bases, leaving 7 bases not matched to a gene. The length of the CDR3 is 15 residues. Germline CDR1 and CDR2: LGHDT and YNNKEL (reference sequence). Full variable domain (rest looked up from reference TRBV3-1 and TRBJ1-1): DTAVSQTPKYLVTQMGNDKSIKCEQNLGHDTMYWYKQDSKKFLKIMFSYNNKELIINETVPNRFSPKSPDKAHLNLHINSLELGDSAVYFCASSLKPGGNTEAFFGQGTRLTVV.

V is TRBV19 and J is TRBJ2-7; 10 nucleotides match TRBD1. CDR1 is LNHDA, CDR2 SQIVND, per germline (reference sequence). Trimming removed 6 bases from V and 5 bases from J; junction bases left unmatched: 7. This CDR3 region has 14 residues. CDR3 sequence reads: CASSGTGVIHEQYF. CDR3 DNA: TGTGCCAGTAGCGGGACAGGGGTCATCCACGAGCAGTACTTC.

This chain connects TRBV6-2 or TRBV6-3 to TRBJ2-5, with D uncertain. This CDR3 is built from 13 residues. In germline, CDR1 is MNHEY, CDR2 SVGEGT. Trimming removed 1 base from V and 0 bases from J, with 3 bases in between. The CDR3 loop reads CASSYLDQETQYF. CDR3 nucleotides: TGTGCCAGCAGTTACTTGGACCAAGAGACCCAGTACTTC.

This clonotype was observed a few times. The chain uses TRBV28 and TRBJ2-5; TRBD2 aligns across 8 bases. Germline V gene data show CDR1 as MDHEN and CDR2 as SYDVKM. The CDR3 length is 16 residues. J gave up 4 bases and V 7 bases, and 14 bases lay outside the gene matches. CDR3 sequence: CASTTSGGSRRETQYF. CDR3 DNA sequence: TGTGCCAGCACGACCAGCGGGGGCTCGAGAAGAGAGACCCAGTACTTC.

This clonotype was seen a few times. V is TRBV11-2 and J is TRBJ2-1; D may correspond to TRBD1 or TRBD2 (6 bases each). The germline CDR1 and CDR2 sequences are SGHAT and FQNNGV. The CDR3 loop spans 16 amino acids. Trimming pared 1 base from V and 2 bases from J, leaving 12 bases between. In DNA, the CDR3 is TGTGCCAGCAGCTTAGTATCGGGGGCCCCCTACAATGAGCAGTTCTTC. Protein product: CASSLVSGAPYNEQFF.

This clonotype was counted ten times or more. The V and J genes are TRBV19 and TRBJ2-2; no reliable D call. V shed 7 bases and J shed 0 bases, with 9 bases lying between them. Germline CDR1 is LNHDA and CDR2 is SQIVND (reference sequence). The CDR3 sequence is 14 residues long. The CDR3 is CASIRQPNTGELFF. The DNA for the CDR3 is TGTGCCAGTATCCGCCAGCCGAACACCGGGGAGCTGTTTTTT.

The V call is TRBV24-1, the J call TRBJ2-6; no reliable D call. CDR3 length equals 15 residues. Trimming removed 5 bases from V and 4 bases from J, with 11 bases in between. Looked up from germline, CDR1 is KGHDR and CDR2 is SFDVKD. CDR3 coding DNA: TGTGCCACCAGTGTATGGGGAACAGGGGCCAACGTCCTGACTTTC. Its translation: CATSVWGTGANVLTF.

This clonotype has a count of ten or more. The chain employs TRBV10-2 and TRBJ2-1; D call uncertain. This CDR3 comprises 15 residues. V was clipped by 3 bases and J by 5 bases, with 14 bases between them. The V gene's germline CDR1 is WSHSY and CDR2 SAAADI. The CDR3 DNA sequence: TGCGCCAGCAGTGATCTACTAATCAATAACAATGAGCAGTTCTTC. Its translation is CASSDLLINNNEQFF.

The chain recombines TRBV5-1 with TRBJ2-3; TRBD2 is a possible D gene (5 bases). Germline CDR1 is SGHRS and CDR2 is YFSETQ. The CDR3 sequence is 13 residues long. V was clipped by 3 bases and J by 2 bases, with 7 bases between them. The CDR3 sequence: CASSSGFTDTQYF. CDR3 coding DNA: TGCGCCAGCAGCTCGGGGTTCACAGATACGCAGTATTTT.

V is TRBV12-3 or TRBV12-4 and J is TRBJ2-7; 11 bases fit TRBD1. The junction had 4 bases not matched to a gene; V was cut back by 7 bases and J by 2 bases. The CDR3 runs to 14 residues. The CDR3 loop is CASTGTGGTYEQYF. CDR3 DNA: TGTGCCAGCACCGGGACAGGGGGAACCTACGAGCAGTACTTC.

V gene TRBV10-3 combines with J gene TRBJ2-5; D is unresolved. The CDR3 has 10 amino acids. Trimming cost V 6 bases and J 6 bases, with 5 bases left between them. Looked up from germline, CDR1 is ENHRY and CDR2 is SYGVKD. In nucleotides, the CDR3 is TGTGCCATCAGCGGACAGACCCAGTACTTC. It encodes CAISGQTQYF.

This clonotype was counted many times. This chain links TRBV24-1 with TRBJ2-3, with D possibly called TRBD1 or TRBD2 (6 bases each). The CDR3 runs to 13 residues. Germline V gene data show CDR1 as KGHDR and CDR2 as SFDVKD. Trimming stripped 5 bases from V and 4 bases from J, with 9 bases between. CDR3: CATSAGAADTQYF. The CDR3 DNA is TGTGCCACCAGTGCGGGGGCTGCAGATACGCAGTATTTT.

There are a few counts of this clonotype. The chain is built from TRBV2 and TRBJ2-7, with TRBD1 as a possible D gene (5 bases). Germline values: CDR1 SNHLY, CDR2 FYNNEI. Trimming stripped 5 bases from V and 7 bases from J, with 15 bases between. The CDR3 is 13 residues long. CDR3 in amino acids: CASSYGQGEEQYF. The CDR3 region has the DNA TGTGCCAGCAGTTACGGTCAGGGTGAAGAGCAGTACTTC.

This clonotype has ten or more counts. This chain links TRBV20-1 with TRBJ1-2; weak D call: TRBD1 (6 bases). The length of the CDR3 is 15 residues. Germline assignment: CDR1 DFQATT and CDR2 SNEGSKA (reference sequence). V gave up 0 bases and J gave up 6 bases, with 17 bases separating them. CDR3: CSARESAGGGHGYTF. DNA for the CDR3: TGCAGTGCTAGAGAGTCAGCGGGGGGCGGTCATGGCTACACCTTC.

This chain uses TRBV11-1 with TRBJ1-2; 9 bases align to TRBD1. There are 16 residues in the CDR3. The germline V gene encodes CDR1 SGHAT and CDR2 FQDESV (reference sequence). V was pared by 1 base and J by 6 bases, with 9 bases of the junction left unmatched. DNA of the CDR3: TGTGCCAGCAGCTTAGGTGGGGGACAGGGAGAGCATGGCTACACCTTC. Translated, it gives CASSLGGGQGEHGYTF.

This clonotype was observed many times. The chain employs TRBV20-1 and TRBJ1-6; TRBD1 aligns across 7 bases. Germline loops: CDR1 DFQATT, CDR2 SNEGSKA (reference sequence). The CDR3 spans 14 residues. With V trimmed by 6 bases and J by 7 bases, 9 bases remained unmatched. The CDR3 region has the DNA TGCAGTGCATTAAAAGGGACAGCCAATTCACCCCTCCACTTT. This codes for CSALKGTANSPLHF.

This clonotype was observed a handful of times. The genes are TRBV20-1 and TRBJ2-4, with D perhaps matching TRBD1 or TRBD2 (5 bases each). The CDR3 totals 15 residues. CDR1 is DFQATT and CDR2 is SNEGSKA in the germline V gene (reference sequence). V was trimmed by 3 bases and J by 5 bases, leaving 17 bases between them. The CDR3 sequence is CSASLPGGRQNIQYF. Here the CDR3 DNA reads TGCAGTGCTAGCTTGCCTGGGGGTAGACAAAACATTCAGTACTTC.

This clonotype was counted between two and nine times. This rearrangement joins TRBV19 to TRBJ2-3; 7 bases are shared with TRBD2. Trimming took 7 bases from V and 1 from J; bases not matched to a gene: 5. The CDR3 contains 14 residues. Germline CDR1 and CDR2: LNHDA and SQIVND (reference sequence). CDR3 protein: CASKPGGGTDTQYF. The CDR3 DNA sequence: TGTGCCAGTAAGCCGGGGGGAGGCACAGATACGCAGTATTTT.

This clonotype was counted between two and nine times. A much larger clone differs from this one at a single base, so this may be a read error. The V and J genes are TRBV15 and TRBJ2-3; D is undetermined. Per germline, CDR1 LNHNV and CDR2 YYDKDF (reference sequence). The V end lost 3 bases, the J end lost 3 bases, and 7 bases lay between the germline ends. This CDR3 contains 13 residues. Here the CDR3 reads CATSRGSTDTQYF. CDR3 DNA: TGTGCCACCAGCAGGGGCAGTACAGATACGCAGTATTTT.

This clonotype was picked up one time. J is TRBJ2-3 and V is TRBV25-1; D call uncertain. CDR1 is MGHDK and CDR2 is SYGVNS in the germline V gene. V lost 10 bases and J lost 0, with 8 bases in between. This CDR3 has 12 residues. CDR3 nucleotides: TGTGCCAAACAGACTAGCACAGATACGCAGTATTTT. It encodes CAKQTSTDTQYF.

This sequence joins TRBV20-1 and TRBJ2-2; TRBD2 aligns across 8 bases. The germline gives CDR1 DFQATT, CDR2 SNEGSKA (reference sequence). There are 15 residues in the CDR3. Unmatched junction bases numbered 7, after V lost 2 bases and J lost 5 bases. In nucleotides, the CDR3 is TGCAGTGCTAGACCCCCAAGCGGGGGTACCGGGGAGCTGTTTTTT. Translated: CSARPPSGGTGELFF.

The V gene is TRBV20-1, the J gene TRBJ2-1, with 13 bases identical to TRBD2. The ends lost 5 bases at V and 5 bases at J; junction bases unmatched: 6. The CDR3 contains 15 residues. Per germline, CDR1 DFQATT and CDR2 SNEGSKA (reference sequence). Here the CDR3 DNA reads TGCAGTGCTGAACCCGGGACTAGCGGGAACAATGAGCAGTTCTTC. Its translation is CSAEPGTSGNNEQFF.